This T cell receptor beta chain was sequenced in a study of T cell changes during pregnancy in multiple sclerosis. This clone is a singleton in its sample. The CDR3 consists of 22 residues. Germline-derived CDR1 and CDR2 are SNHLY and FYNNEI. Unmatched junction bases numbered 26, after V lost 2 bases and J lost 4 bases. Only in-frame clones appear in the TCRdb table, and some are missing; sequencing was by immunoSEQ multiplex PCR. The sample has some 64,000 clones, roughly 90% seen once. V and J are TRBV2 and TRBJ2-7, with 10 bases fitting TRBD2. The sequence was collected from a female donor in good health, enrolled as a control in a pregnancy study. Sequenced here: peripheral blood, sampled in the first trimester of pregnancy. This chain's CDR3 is CASSEPRSWQREGLTLWYEQYF. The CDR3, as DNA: TGTGCCAGCAGTGAACCCCGGTCGTGGCAGCGGGAGGGCCTGACTTTATGGTACGAGCAGTACTTC.